This TCR beta chain was obtained from a study of shared clonotypes between healthy human individuals. To note about this clone: This sample also contains other DNA sequences that code for the same CDR3.

Germline loops: CDR1 SGHDN, CDR2 FVKESK. This CDR3 is 12 amino acids long. V was cut by 1 base and J by 5 bases, with 5 bases left in between. An approximately 210 ng quantity of DNA, around 30,000 T cell genomes, went into the sorted-subset replicate PCRs. TCRdb's copy holds only in-frame clones and misses some; the assay was immunoSEQ multiplex PCR. The sample has over a million clones, around 98.5% seen once. The clonotype was recovered from a man aged 30 to 45 in good health. Input material: naive CD4+ T cells sorted from blood. The subset: CD45RA+ positively selected. The rearrangement uses TRBV14 and TRBJ2-5; D is unresolved. CDR3 nucleotides: TGTGCCAGCAGCCAAGTAGGGGAGACCCAGTACTTC. Translating gives CASSQVGETQYF.